The clone carrying this TCR beta chain occurred many times. What it recognizes is unknown. The source of the sample is a study of regulatory T cells in long-lasting Graves disease. As for time point: newly diagnosed GD, antithyroid drugs for less than 3 months. The authors made the TCR library using RNA they extracted from PBMCs. Whole-study findings and limits: Lower TCR diversity was seen in persistent Graves' patients than in newly diagnosed ones. Favored usage of TRBV28, TRBJ1-2 and TRBJ2-5 was recorded in persistent disease.

Arm-PCR of CDR3 regions with iRepertoire HTBI primers generated TCR beta libraries. TCRdb used MiXCR to reprocess the multiplex PCR reads, holding one entry per CDR3 protein. Here the sample spans about 620,000 distinct CDR3 sequences, 16% being singletons. The CDR3 sequence is 17 residues long. Germline CDR1 and CDR2: KGHSH and LQKENI. Trimming stripped 2 bases from V and 3 bases from J, with 19 bases between. These data were also filed under a second study, of T cells in Graves' hyperthyroidism and ophthalmopathy. That report notes: Clinical symptoms, serum thyroxine, TRAb, thyroid ultrasound and orbital computed tomography informed diagnoses. The study used the HTBI primer set for a first-round RT-PCR of the TCR CDR3.

The J gene is TRBJ1-1, the V gene TRBV18; D remains ambiguous. The sample was peripheral blood mononuclear cells (PBMCs), taken at new diagnosis, from a patient treated with antithyroid drugs. The sequence came from a woman in her twenties or thirties with Graves disease. The CDR3 region is CASSPRYNVVEDTEAFF. Here the CDR3 DNA reads TGTGCCAGCTCACCAAGATACAACGTCGTTGAAGACACTGAAGCTTTCTTT.